The 29 T cell receptor beta chains given below trace back to one sample, sequenced in a study of blood T cell repertoires in COVID-19. Profiling relied on immunoSEQ multiplex PCR, and the TCRdb table lists in-frame clones only, not all of them. The table shows 200,000 to 250,000 clones, with 70% to 90% occurring only once. The specimen sequenced was PBMCs or T cells enriched from blood (not recorded which). The receptor source for this set is a woman aged 45-65 years in a cohort exposed to, infected with or recovered from COVID-19 (not recorded which).

CDR3 amino acids: CASSRTGIGYNEQFF. The CDR3 DNA sequence: TGTGCCAGCAGTCGGACAGGGATCGGCTACAATGAGCAGTTCTTC. J is TRBJ2-1 and V is TRBV6-5, with 8 bases aligning to TRBD1. Germline values: CDR1 MNHEY, CDR2 SVGAGI. CDR3 length: 15 residues. V was clipped by 5 bases and J by 3 bases; unmatched bases: 6.

Only a few counts were recorded for this clone. CDR3 coding DNA: TGTGCCAGTAGTGACTCTGGCGCGGGTAATGAAAAACTGTTTTTT. It specifies CASSDSGAGNEKLFF. The chain is built from TRBV19 and TRBJ1-4; D not certain. The V and J ends lost 5 bases and 4 bases respectively, with 14 bases between them. The CDR3 runs to 15 residues. The germline V gene encodes CDR1 LNHDA and CDR2 SQIVND (reference sequence).

The chain uses TRBV12-3 or TRBV12-4 and TRBJ2-3; weak D call: TRBD2 (5 bases). The CDR3 is made up of 13 amino acids. Trimming removed 4 bases from V and 3 bases from J, with 8 bases in between. In DNA, the CDR3 is TGTGCCAGCAGTTACCAGCGGACAGATACGCAGTATTTT. It translates to CASSYQRTDTQYF.

The count of this clone is one. J is TRBJ1-6 and V is TRBV6-1; D uncertain. V was trimmed by 2 bases and J by 8 bases, leaving 7 bases between them. CDR3 length: 13 residues. CDR1 and CDR2 (germline): MNHNS, SASEGT. CDR3 sequence (DNA): TGTGCCAGCAGTGAAATCCAGGATTCACCCCTCCACTTT. It yields the protein CASSEIQDSPLHF.

This chain links TRBV29-1 with TRBJ2-5; D call uncertain. V was pared by 5 bases and J by 5 bases, with 6 bases between. CDR3 length: 10 amino acids. CDR1 and CDR2 (germline): SQVTM, ANQGSEA. Here the CDR3 reads CSVLVETQYF. Written as DNA, the CDR3 is TGCAGCGTTTTAGTCGAGACCCAGTACTTC.

This clone was recorded a few times. The rearrangement links TRBV15 to TRBJ1-1, with D hard to call. The CDR3 covers 13 residues. V lost 2 bases, J lost 11 bases, and 15 bases lay in between. Germline CDR1 LNHNV, CDR2 YYDKDF (reference sequence). CDR3 protein: CATSRTSEAKAFF. In DNA form, the CDR3 reads TGTGCCACCAGCAGAACATCAGAGGCCAAGGCTTTCTTT.

The chain carries TRBV30 and TRBJ1-1; no reliable D call. The germline V gene has CDR1 GTSNPN and CDR2 SVGIG (reference sequence). With 0 bases removed from V and 3 bases from J, the gap between germline ends came to 5 bases. There are 12 residues in the CDR3. CDR3 sequence: CAWSVGDTEAFF. The CDR3 DNA reads TGTGCCTGGAGTGTGGGAGACACTGAAGCTTTCTTT.

The CDR3 reads CASSVDRDLNTGELFF. CDR3 sequence (DNA): TGTGCCAGCAGCGTAGACCGGGACTTAAACACCGGGGAGCTGTTTTTT. The J gene is TRBJ2-2, the V gene TRBV9, with D maybe TRBD2 (6 bases). Between the trimmed V and J ends, which lost 0 bases and 2 bases, there was a span of 11 bases. The CDR3 is made up of 16 amino acids. CDR1 is SGDLS and CDR2 is YYNGEE in the germline V gene.

The chain combines TRBV11-1 with TRBJ2-1; 12 bases are shared with TRBD2. Germline V gene data show CDR1 as SGHAT and CDR2 as FQDESV (reference sequence). The CDR3 has 16 residues. Trimming took 5 bases from V and 8 from J; bases not matched to a gene: 10. CDR3 in DNA: TGTGCCAGCAGCCGACGGACTAGCGGGGACGAAGATGAGCAGTTCTTC. It encodes CASSRRTSGDEDEQFF.

The rearrangement uses TRBV7-9 and TRBJ2-1, with 7 bases aligning to TRBD2. V was clipped by 1 base and J by 10 bases; unmatched bases: 7. This CDR3 contains 14 residues. The germline gives CDR1 SEHNR, CDR2 FQNEAQ (reference sequence). CDR3 in DNA: TGTGCCAGCAGCTTAGACGGTGGCGGGGGAGAGCAGTTCTTC. Protein product: CASSLDGGGGEQFF.

This clone was picked up a small number of times. The J gene is TRBJ1-4, the V gene TRBV6-9; possible D gene TRBD1, 6 bases. In germline, CDR1 is MNHGY, CDR2 SVAAGI. The CDR3 is 14 amino acids. Trimming took off 4 bases at V and 8 bases at J, with 14 bases between the two ends. CDR3 nucleotides: TGTGCCAGCAGTTCCAGGGGTCAAGCCGAAAAACTGTTTTTT. Its translation: CASSSRGQAEKLFF.

This chain connects TRBV19 to TRBJ2-3; no clear D. The CDR3 covers 14 residues. Germline V lookup: CDR1 LNHDA, CDR2 SQIVND (reference sequence). The V end was cut by 5 bases, the J end by 2 bases, with 11 bases between. Here the CDR3 reads CASSFVYPTDTQYF. In nucleotides, the CDR3 is TGTGCCAGTAGTTTCGTCTATCCCACAGATACGCAGTATTTT. Filled out from reference TRBV19 and TRBJ2-3, the complete variable domain reads DGGITQSPKYLFRKEGQNVTLSCEQNLNHDAMYWYRQDPGQGLRLIYYSQIVNDFQKGDIAEGYSVSREKKESFPLTVTSAQKNPTAFYLCASSFVYPTDTQYFGPGTRLTVL.

V gene TRBV7-9 combines with J gene TRBJ1-2; D may be TRBD1 (5 bases). The CDR3 extends over 13 amino acids. Looked up from germline, CDR1 is SEHNR and CDR2 is FQNEAQ (reference sequence). The V gene lost 1 base and the J gene lost 8 bases, with 11 bases spanning the gap. CDR3 protein: CASSLVQGWGYTF. DNA for the CDR3: TGTGCCAGCAGCTTAGTCCAGGGATGGGGCTACACCTTC.

The chain couples TRBV9 to TRBJ2-3; 7 bases are shared with TRBD1. Germline loops: CDR1 SGDLS, CDR2 YYNGEE. With 4 bases clipped from V and 3 bases from J, the junction kept 8 bases outside the gene matches. The CDR3 consists of 15 residues. In nucleotides, the CDR3 is TGTGCCAGCAGCCCCCGACAGGGACGAACAGATACGCAGTATTTT. Translation gives CASSPRQGRTDTQYF.

The chain links TRBV4-2 to TRBJ2-1; 12 nucleotides agree with TRBD2. Germline V lookup: CDR1 LGHNA, CDR2 YNFKEQ. V dropped 8 bases and J dropped 7; count of bases not matched to a gene: 6. The CDR3 loop spans 14 amino acids. This CDR3 is CASEWTSGENEQFF. For the CDR3, the DNA is TGTGCCAGCGAATGGACTAGCGGGGAAAATGAGCAGTTCTTC.

The V call is TRBV9, the J call TRBJ2-7; D gene unclear. The CDR3 totals 11 residues. Deletions cut 7 bases from V and 5 bases from J, with 10 bases between. Germline CDR1 SGDLS, CDR2 YYNGEE. CDR3 coding DNA: TGTGCCAGCGCCTCAGATGACGAGCAGTACTTC. Amino acid sequence: CASASDDEQYF.

The chain combines TRBV20-1 with TRBJ2-2; the match to TRBD2 covers 7 bases. With V trimmed by 3 bases and J by 3 bases, 4 bases remained unmatched. Germline V gives CDR1 DFQATT, CDR2 SNEGSKA (reference sequence). CDR3 length equals 14 residues. CDR3 in amino acids: CSASPAGYTGELFF. The CDR3, as DNA: TGCAGTGCTAGTCCAGCGGGGTACACCGGGGAGCTGTTTTTT.

J is TRBJ1-2 and V is TRBV2; tentative D call: TRBD1 (6 bases). Trimming removed 5 bases at V and 4 bases at J, with 14 bases between. In germline, CDR1 is SNHLY, CDR2 FYNNEI. The CDR3 extends over 14 amino acids. In nucleotides, the CDR3 is TGTGCCAGCAGTAGGACAGCCTCTGGCTATGGCTACACCTTC. Residues: CASSRTASGYGYTF.

This clone came up a few times. Other DNA sequences in the sample encode the same CDR3. The V call is TRBV3-1 (or the pseudogene TRBV3-2), the J call TRBJ2-3; 10 bases agree with TRBD2. The CDR3 runs 20 residues. V dropped 1 base and J dropped 0; count of bases not matched to a gene: 13. Germline V CDR1 and CDR2: LGHDT, YNNKEL (reference sequence). CDR3 sequence: CASSQVVRSGLAVSTDTQYF. DNA for the CDR3: TGTGCCAGCAGCCAAGTTGTCCGTAGTGGACTAGCGGTTAGCACAGATACGCAGTATTTT.

V and J are TRBV5-6 and TRBJ1-3, with D unresolved. The germline V gene has CDR1 SGHDT and CDR2 YYEEEE. V was shortened by 6 bases and J by 4 bases, with 17 bases between the two germline ends. This CDR3 region has 15 residues. This CDR3 reads CASTELKTRGNTIYF. The DNA of the CDR3 is TGTGCCAGCACCGAACTCAAGACACGCGGAAACACCATATATTTT.

V usage is TRBV6-2 or TRBV6-3 and J usage is TRBJ2-3; 8 bases line up with TRBD2. Germline V gene sequence: CDR1 MNHEY, CDR2 SVGEGT. The length of the CDR3 is 16 residues. Germline trimming cut 5 bases from V and 5 bases from J; bases unmatched to any gene: 12. CDR3 in amino acids: CASSASGGPLGDTQYF. The CDR3, as DNA: TGTGCCAGCAGTGCCTCGGGGGGGCCTCTCGGAGATACGCAGTATTTT.

Note on this clone: The same CDR3 is also encoded by other DNA sequences in this sample. This chain links TRBV5-1 with TRBJ2-7, with TRBD2 matching 9 bases. Looked up from germline, CDR1 is SGHRS and CDR2 is YFSETQ. V gave up 0 bases and J gave up 1 base; unmatched junction bases: 2. The CDR3 consists of 15 residues. The CDR3 loop is CASSLGAGGSYEQYF. In DNA, the CDR3 is TGCGCCAGCAGCTTGGGAGCGGGGGGATCCTACGAGCAGTACTTC.

This clone was picked up one time. The CDR3 coding sequence is TGCAGTGCTAGTCCCCTGCAGGGGGCTCTCCTTGAAGCTTTCTTT. Amino acid sequence: CSASPLQGALLEAFF. The J gene is TRBJ1-1, the V gene TRBV20-1, with 8 bases aligning to TRBD1. The CDR3 is made up of 15 amino acids. The germline gives CDR1 DFQATT, CDR2 SNEGSKA (reference sequence). Trimming at V came to 3 bases and at J to 7 bases, leaving 13 bases not matched to a gene.

The V gene is TRBV7-6, the J gene TRBJ1-6; D is uncertain. Germline V gene lookup returns CDR1 SGHVS and CDR2 FNYEAQ. The CDR3 sequence is 14 residues long. V was shortened by 1 base and J by 10 bases, with 11 bases between the two germline ends. The CDR3 here is CASSLGLRESPLHF. The DNA of the CDR3 is TGTGCCAGCAGCTTAGGGTTGCGGGAATCACCCCTCCACTTT.

This rearrangement joins TRBV30 to TRBJ1-2; TRBD1 aligns across 9 bases. Germline values: CDR1 GTSNPN, CDR2 SVGIG (reference sequence). This CDR3 comprises 13 residues. CDR3 residues: CGGQGGLSYGYTF. CDR3 nucleotides: TGTGGGGGACAGGGCGGTTTAAGCTATGGCTACACCTTC.

In regard to this clone: The germline gene is not matched at one end of the junction; a read error may be the cause. V and J are TRBV9 and TRBJ1-1; TRBD1 agrees at 7 bases. The CDR3 has 16 residues. The V gene's germline CDR1 is SGDLS and CDR2 YYNGEE. The CDR3 loop is CARSVGAGGRNTEAFF. In DNA form, the CDR3 reads TGTGCCCGCAGCGTAGGGGCAGGGGGGAGGAACACTGAAGCTTTCTTT. The full variable domain, in which reference TRBV9 and TRBJ1-1 provide the parts outside the CDR3, is DSGVTQTPKHLITATGQRVTLRCSPRSGDLSVYWYQQSLDQGLQFLIQYYNGEERAKGNILERFSAQQFPDLHSELNLSSLELGDSALYFCARSVGAGGRNTEAFFGQGTRLTVV.

This clone showed up just once. V usage is TRBV30 and J usage is TRBJ2-7, with D possibly being TRBD2 (5 bases). CDR3 size: 12 residues. The germline gives CDR1 GTSNPN, CDR2 SVGIG (reference sequence). V was trimmed by 3 bases and J by 5 bases, leaving 11 bases between them. CDR3 protein: CAWRRGLHEQYF. CDR3 coding DNA: TGTGCCTGGAGGCGAGGGCTCCACGAGCAGTACTTC.

V and J are TRBV9 and TRBJ2-7; D is possibly TRBD1 (5 bases). V was pared by 0 bases and J by 2 bases, with 12 bases between. The length of the CDR3 is 15 residues. Per the germline V gene, CDR1 is SGDLS and CDR2 is YYNGEE. In DNA form, the CDR3 reads TGTGCCAGCAGCGTAGGCTCAGGGATTCCCTACGAGCAGTACTTC. It specifies CASSVGSGIPYEQYF.

The genes are TRBV11-3 and TRBJ2-1; 8 bases map to TRBD2. Germline CDR1 SGHNT, CDR2 YENEEA. Trimming at V came to 2 bases and at J to 4 bases, leaving 7 bases not matched to a gene. CDR3 length: 16 residues. The CDR3: CASSLSELADYNEQFF. The CDR3 DNA is TGTGCCAGCAGCTTAAGTGAACTAGCGGATTACAATGAGCAGTTCTTC.